This note documents a single T cell receptor beta chain sequence. The data originate from a study of T cell repertoires in aging, cancer and after chemotherapy. TCR beta rearrangements were amplified from peripheral blood genomic DNA. Multiplex touch-down PCR with TRB-A/B primers amplified rearranged V-D-J TRB sequences. TCRdb fed the multiplex PCR reads into MiXCR, producing one record per CDR3 protein. The sample holds under 2,500 distinct CDR3 sequences, more than 20% seen once. Germline assignment: CDR1 GTSNPN and CDR2 SVGIG (reference sequence). The CDR3 totals 14 residues. V lost 2 bases and J lost 0, with 8 bases in between.

The chain couples TRBV30 to TRBJ1-3; D remains ambiguous. The sequence derives from a human donor with a solid tumor. The sample was blood. CDR3 coding DNA: TGTGCCTGGAGTTCGCCAAACTCTGGAAACACCATATATTTT. This translates into CAWSSPNSGNTIYF. Together with reference TRBV30 and TRBJ1-3, the CDR3 gives the full variable domain: SQTIHQWPATLVQPVGSPLSLECTVEGTSNPNLYWYRQAAGRGLQLLFYSVGIGQISSEVPQNLSASRPQDRQFILSSKKLLLSDSGFYLCAWSSPNSGNTIYFGEGSWLTVV.